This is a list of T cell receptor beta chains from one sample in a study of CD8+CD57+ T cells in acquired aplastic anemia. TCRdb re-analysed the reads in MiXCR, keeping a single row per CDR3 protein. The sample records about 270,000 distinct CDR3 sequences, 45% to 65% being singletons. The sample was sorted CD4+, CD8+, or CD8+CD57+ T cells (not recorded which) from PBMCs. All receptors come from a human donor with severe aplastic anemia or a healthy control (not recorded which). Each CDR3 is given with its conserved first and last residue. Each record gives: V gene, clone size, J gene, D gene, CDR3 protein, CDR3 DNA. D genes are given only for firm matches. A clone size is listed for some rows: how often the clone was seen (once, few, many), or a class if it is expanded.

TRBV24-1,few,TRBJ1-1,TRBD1,CATRDSPKAFF,TGTGCCACCCGGGACAGCCCCAAGGCTTTCTTT
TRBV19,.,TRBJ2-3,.,CASSTLYAQYF,TGTGCCAGTAGTACTCTATATGCGCAGTATTTT
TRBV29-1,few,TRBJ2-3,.,CSVDRGGPDTQYF,TGCAGCGTCGATAGGGGGGGTCCAGATACGCAGTATTTT
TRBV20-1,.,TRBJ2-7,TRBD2,CSAYTAGEFYEQYF,TGCAGTGCTTATACAGCGGGAGAGTTCTACGAGCAGTACTTC
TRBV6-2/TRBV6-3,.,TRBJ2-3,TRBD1,CASRRQGGTSTDTQYF,TGTGCCAGCAGGAGACAGGGGGGGACTAGCACAGATACGCAGTATTTT
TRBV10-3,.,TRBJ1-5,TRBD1,CASREDRAQPQHF,TGTGCCAGCAGGGAAGACAGGGCCCAGCCCCAGCATTTT
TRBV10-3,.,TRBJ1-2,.,CAISANYGYTF,TGTGCCATCAGTGCTAACTATGGCTACACCTTC
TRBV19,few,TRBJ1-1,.,CASSVENTEAFF,TGTGCCAGTAGTGTGGAGAACACTGAAGCTTTCTTT
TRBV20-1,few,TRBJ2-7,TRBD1,CSARSGQGVYEQYF,TGCAGTGCTAGATCGGGACAGGGGGTCTACGAGCAGTACTTC
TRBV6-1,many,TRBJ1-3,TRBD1,CASSEWGDSFRNTIYF,TGTGCCAGCAGTGAATGGGGGGACAGCTTTAGAAACACCATATATTTT
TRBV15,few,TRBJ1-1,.,CATNPAMNTEAFF,TGTGCCACCAATCCCGCCATGAACACTGAAGCTTTCTTT
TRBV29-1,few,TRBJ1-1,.,CSVVAVEAFF,TGCAGCGTTGTTGCGGTTGAAGCTTTCTTT
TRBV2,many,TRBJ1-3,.,CASSEDRADGNTIYF,TGTGCCAGCAGTGAAGACAGGGCGGACGGAAACACCATATATTTT
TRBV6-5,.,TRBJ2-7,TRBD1,CASSPGQGLGQYF,TGTGCCAGCAGTCCGGGACAGGGGTTAGGGCAGTACTTC
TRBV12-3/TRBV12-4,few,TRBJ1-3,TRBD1,CASSDRVGNTIYF,TGTGCCAGCAGTGACAGGGTTGGAAACACCATATATTTT
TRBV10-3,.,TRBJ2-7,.,CAISLGRGGDEQYF,TGTGCCATCAGCCTGGGACGGGGCGGGGACGAGCAGTACTTC
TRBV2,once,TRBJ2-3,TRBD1,CASSEALRGRDTQYF,TGTGCCAGCAGTGAAGCGCTCAGGGGGCGGGATACGCAGTATTTT
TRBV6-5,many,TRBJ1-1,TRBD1,CASSRQGSGYTEAFF,TGTGCCAGCAGTCGACAGGGATCGGGGTACACTGAAGCTTTCTTT
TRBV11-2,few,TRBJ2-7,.,CASSSLRYEQYF,TGTGCCAGCAGCTCCCTACGGTACGAGCAGTACTTC
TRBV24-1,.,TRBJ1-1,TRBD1,CATSDPGQANTEAFF,TGTGCCACCAGTGATCCCGGACAGGCGAACACTGAAGCTTTCTTT
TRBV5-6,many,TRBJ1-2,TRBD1,CASSKQGFGGYTF,TGTGCCAGCAGCAAACAGGGGTTCGGTGGCTACACCTTC
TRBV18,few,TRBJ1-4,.,CASSPGGKLFF,TGTGCCAGCTCACCCGGGGGAAAACTGTTTTTT
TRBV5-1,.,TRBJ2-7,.,CASSPPWVGTSEQYF,TGCGCCAGCAGCCCCCCCTGGGTTGGTACCTCCGAGCAGTACTTC
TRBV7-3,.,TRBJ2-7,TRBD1,CASSGAGGEQYF,TGTGCCAGCAGCGGAGCAGGGGGTGAGCAGTACTTC
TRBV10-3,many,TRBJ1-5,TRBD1,CAISGDRGRQPQHF,TGTGCCATCAGTGGAGACAGGGGGCGTCAGCCCCAGCATTTT
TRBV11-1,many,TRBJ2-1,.,CASSLAASFNEQFF,TGTGCCAGCAGCTTAGCGGCTAGTTTTAATGAGCAGTTCTTC
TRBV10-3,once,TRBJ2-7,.,CASSIGALATTYEQYF,TGTGCCAGTAGTATAGGGGCCCTAGCGACGACCTACGAGCAGTACTTC
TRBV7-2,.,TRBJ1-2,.,CASSLQCGYTF,TGTGCCAGCAGCCTCCAATGTGGCTACACCTTC
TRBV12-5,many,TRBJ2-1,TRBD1,CASGIAITGDRHNYNEQFF,TGTGCTAGTGGTATAGCGATAACTGGGGACAGACACAACTACAATGAGCAGTTCTTC
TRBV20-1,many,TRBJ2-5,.,CSARDGPVGTQYF,TGCAGTGCTAGAGATGGGCCCGTCGGGACCCAGTACTTC
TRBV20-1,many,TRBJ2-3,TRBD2,CSAPTLGGGAGDTQYF,TGCAGTGCCCCGACGTTAGGCGGGGGGGCCGGAGATACGCAGTATTTT
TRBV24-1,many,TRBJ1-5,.,CATSVGYGNQPQHF,TGTGCCACCAGTGTTGGGTACGGGAATCAGCCCCAGCATTTT
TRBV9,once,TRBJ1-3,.,CASSVGAGAGNTIYF,TGTGCCAGCAGCGTAGGGGCAGGGGCTGGAAACACCATATATTTT
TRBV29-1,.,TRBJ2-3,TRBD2,CSVSTSGSSDTQYF,TGCAGCGTGAGTACTAGCGGGTCTAGCGATACGCAGTATTTT
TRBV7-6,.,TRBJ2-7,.,CASSFPAASYEQYF,TGTGCCAGCAGCTTCCCCGCGGCCTCCTACGAGCAGTACTTC
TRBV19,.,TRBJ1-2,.,CASSISMAPIYGYTF,TGTGCCAGTAGTATAAGTATGGCACCCATCTATGGCTACACCTTC
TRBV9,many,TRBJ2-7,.,CASSETVTSYEQYF,TGTGCCAGCAGCGAGACAGTGACCTCCTACGAGCAGTACTTC
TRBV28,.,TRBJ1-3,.,CASSGGQLLAGNTIYF,TGTGCCAGCAGCGGTGGTCAGCTACTTGCTGGAAACACCATATATTTT
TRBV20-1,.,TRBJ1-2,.,CSARGPSGNYGYTF,TGCAGTGCTAGAGGACCGTCTGGGAACTATGGCTACACCTTT
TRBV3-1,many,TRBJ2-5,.,CASSWGHIQETQYF,TGTGCCAGCAGTTGGGGACATATCCAAGAGACCCAGTACTTC
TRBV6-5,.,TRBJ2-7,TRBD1,CASSPGRTGTYEQYF,TGTGCCAGCAGCCCTGGCCGGACAGGGACCTACGAGCAGTACTTC
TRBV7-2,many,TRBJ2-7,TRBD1,CASSRGSGQGANEQYF,TGTGCCAGCAGTAGGGGCTCCGGACAGGGGGCCAACGAGCAGTACTTC
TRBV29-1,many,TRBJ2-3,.,CTDGGTDTQYF,TGCACCGATGGAGGTACAGATACGCAGTATTTT
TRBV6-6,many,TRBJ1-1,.,CASSGTGVMNTEAFF,TGTGCCAGCAGCGGAACAGGTGTAATGAACACTGAAGCTTTCTTT